Each of the 28 T cell receptor beta chains below was sequenced from the same sample in a study of T cells in Graves' hyperthyroidism and ophthalmopathy. TCR beta CDR3 regions were amplified from RNA. The primer set for the first-round RT-PCR of the TCR CDR3 was HTBI. TCRdb itself ran the multiplex PCR reads through MiXCR, one entry per CDR3 protein. Here the sample spans roughly 100,000 distinct CDR3 sequences, around 50% being singletons. The specimen sequenced was blood. Every receptor here comes from a woman aged 40 to 55 with Graves' hyperthyroidism.

This clonotype was counted a few times. This chain links TRBV7-2 with TRBJ2-1; D unresolved. Per the germline V gene, CDR1 is SGHTA and CDR2 is FQGNSA. CDR3 length equals 12 residues. Trimming removed 5 bases from V and 6 bases from J, with 8 bases in between. The CDR3 here is CASSQVTNEQFF. The CDR3 nucleotides are TGTGCCAGCAGCCAGGTAACCAATGAGCAGTTCTTC.

The chain employs TRBV4-1 and TRBJ1-5, with D tentatively TRBD1 (5 bases). Trimming removed 0 bases at V and 14 bases at J, with 17 bases between. The CDR3 has 14 amino acids. The germline CDR1 and CDR2 sequences are MGHRA and YSYEKL. CDR3 amino acids: CASSQDQGTDYEHF. DNA for the CDR3: TGCGCCAGCAGCCAAGATCAAGGGACGGATTACGAGCATTTT.

By its share, this clonotype is medium-sized. V is TRBV7-2 and J is TRBJ1-5; D unresolved. Germline lookup yields CDR1 SGHTA and CDR2 FQGNSA. V gave up 1 base and J gave up 0 bases, with 7 bases separating them. This CDR3 contains 15 residues. This chain's CDR3 is CASSLGDPSNQPQHF. CDR3 coding DNA: TGTGCCAGCAGCTTAGGCGATCCTAGCAATCAGCCCCAGCATTTT.

The chain combines TRBV20-1 with TRBJ2-7, with a possible D match to TRBD1 (6 bases). There are 15 residues in the CDR3. V lost 2 bases and J lost 4, with 18 bases in between. Germline V gene data show CDR1 as DFQATT and CDR2 as SNEGSKA (reference sequence). The CDR3 region has the DNA TGCAGTGCTAGACCCGCCAGGGGAGTGAGATACGAGCAGTACTTC. Translating gives CSARPARGVRYEQYF.

The rearrangement uses TRBV2 and TRBJ1-2; 8 positions match TRBD1. Germline V CDR1 and CDR2: SNHLY, FYNNEI. V shed 8 bases, J shed 2 bases, and the junction held 7 bases outside the gene matches. The CDR3 consists of 14 residues. The CDR3 coding sequence is TGTGCCAGCGGTACGGACAGGGCCAACTATGGCTACACCTTC. Translated, it gives CASGTDRANYGYTF.

At least ten counts were recorded for this clonotype. The chain recombines TRBV20-1 with TRBJ2-2, with D uncertain. The length of the CDR3 is 14 residues. The ends were cut back, 6 bases at V and 7 bases at J, with 18 bases in the middle. Germline V CDR1 and CDR2: DFQATT, SNEGSKA (reference sequence). The CDR3 region has the DNA TGCAGTGCCCGGACGGGCGCAGGTCTCGGGGAGCTGTTTTTT. This sequence encodes CSARTGAGLGELFF.

This clonotype was counted at least ten times. The genes are TRBV2 and TRBJ1-5; 10 bases map to TRBD1. Germline assignment: CDR1 SNHLY and CDR2 FYNNEI. J was trimmed by 3 bases and V by 5 bases; bases with no gene match: 7. CDR3 length: 16 residues. Here the CDR3 reads CASSLAGTGVNQPQHF. The CDR3 coding sequence is TGTGCCAGCAGTTTGGCCGGGACAGGGGTCAATCAGCCCCAGCATTTT.

This clonotype was seen many times. The chain carries TRBV5-1 and TRBJ2-5; the D gene is possibly TRBD2 (7 bases). V was trimmed by 1 base and J by 4 bases, leaving 11 bases between them. The CDR3 extends over 14 amino acids. Germline values: CDR1 SGHRS, CDR2 YFSETQ. CDR3 sequence (DNA): TGCGCCAGCAGCTTGAGAAGGGGGGGAGAGACCCAGTACTTC. This codes for CASSLRRGGETQYF.

To note about this clonotype: One junction end does not reproduce the germline sequence, and a read error may be involved. The chain couples TRBV11-2 to TRBJ1-1; no clear D gene. This CDR3 contains 13 residues. The germline CDR1 and CDR2 sequences are SGHAT and FQNNGV. CDR3 coding DNA: TGTGCCAGCAGCTTAGACTTCAACACTGAAGCTTCCTTT. Translated: CASSLDFNTEASF.

This clonotype was recorded at least ten times. V and J are TRBV7-9 and TRBJ2-2; the D gene is possibly TRBD2 (5 bases). Germline lookup yields CDR1 SEHNR and CDR2 FQNEAQ (reference sequence). V lost 11 bases and J lost 4, with 17 bases in between. This CDR3 spans 14 amino acids. CDR3 bases: TGTGCCTTCGCCCGGGGAGTAGCCACCGGGGAGCTGTTTTTT. Protein: CAFARGVATGELFF.

About this clonotype: This may be a read error: a much more frequent sequence differs by one nucleotide. The V and J genes are TRBV2 and TRBJ2-2; 8 bases fit TRBD1. This CDR3 comprises 17 residues. The V and J ends lost 4 bases and 0 bases, in that order; junction bases with no gene match: 7. CDR1 is SNHLY, CDR2 FYNNEI, per germline. The CDR3 DNA reads as TGTGCCAGCAGTGTCCCCGGACAGGGCGCGAACACCGGGGAGCTGTTTTTT. Translating it yields CASSVPGQGANTGELFF.

J is TRBJ2-2 and V is TRBV5-4, with 10 nucleotides matching TRBD2. From germline, CDR1 is SGHNT and CDR2 YYREEE (reference sequence). The ends lost 2 bases at V and 7 bases at J; junction bases unmatched: 14. The CDR3 sequence is 18 residues long. The CDR3, as DNA: TGTGCCAGCAGCTTCCGGAGGGCAGCGGGAGGGCCTGACGGGGAGCTGTTTTTT. Translating it yields CASSFRRAAGGPDGELFF. Full variable domain (outside the CDR3, taken from reference TRBV5-4 and TRBJ2-2): ETGVTQSPTHLIKTRGQQVTLRCSSQSGHNTVSWYQQALGQGPQFIFQYYREEENGRGNFPPRFSGLQFPNYSSELNVNALELDDSALYLCASSFRRAAGGPDGELFFGEGSRLTVL.

In its sample, this clonotype was seen many times. Compared with germline, one end of the junction differs, possibly owing to a read error. The chain couples TRBV7-2 to TRBJ2-2; tentative D call: TRBD2 (5 bases). The V gene's germline CDR1 is SGHTA and CDR2 FQGNSA. The CDR3 has 15 amino acids. CDR3 DNA sequence: TGTTCCAGCAGATTAGGACCTAGCAACACCGGGGAGCTGTTTTTT. This encodes CSSRLGPSNTGELFF.

Here the CDR3 DNA reads TGCGCCAGCAGCACCGGGACTAGCGGGTCGTGGCAGTACTTC. Protein product: CASSTGTSGSWQYF. The chain joins TRBV10-1 to TRBJ2-7; TRBD2 matches 12 bases. Trimming took 6 bases from V and 9 from J; bases not matched to a gene: 9. The CDR3 length is 14 residues. The germline gives CDR1 WNHNN, CDR2 SYGVQD (reference sequence).

This clonotype was found many times. Written as DNA, the CDR3 is TGCGCCAGCAGTCCAGGGGACAGGTATGGCTACACCTTC. This sequence encodes CASSPGDRYGYTF. The rearrangement uses TRBV4-1 and TRBJ1-2, with 8 bases lining up with TRBD1. Germline CDR1 MGHRA, CDR2 YSYEKL. The CDR3 is made up of 13 amino acids. V shed 6 bases and J 5 bases; nucleotides not matched to a gene: 5.

This clonotype was observed once. The V and J genes are TRBV12-3 or TRBV12-4 and TRBJ2-7; D call uncertain. This CDR3 region has 12 residues. V was shortened by 5 bases and J by 7 bases, with 12 bases between the two germline ends. The CDR3 region is CASSPPMGEQYF. CDR3 DNA sequence: TGTGCCAGCAGTCCCCCAATGGGTGAGCAGTACTTC.

The sample holds many counts of this clonotype. J is TRBJ2-5 and V is TRBV7-2, with 10 positions matching TRBD2. V dropped 5 bases and J dropped 7; count of bases not matched to a gene: 10. The CDR3 totals 15 residues. Per germline, CDR1 SGHTA and CDR2 FQGNSA. CDR3 sequence: CASSRKREGEVTQYF. In DNA, the CDR3 is TGTGCCAGCAGCAGAAAGCGGGAGGGAGAGGTGACCCAGTACTTC. Supplemented by reference TRBV7-2 and TRBJ2-5, the full variable domain reads GAGVSQSPSNKVTEKGKDVELRCDPISGHTALYWYRQSLGQGLEFLIYFQGNSAPDKSGLPSDRFSAERTGGSVSTLTIQRTQQEDSAVYLCASSRKREGEVTQYFGPGTRLLVL.

Note on this clonotype: This clone may be a read error of a much larger clone one base away. This chain links TRBV19 with TRBJ2-2, with D perhaps matching TRBD2 (5 bases). The germline gives CDR1 LNHDA, CDR2 SQIVND (reference sequence). CDR3 length: 15 residues. The V end was cut by 6 bases, the J end by 5 bases, with 16 bases between. The CDR3 nucleotides are TGTGCCAGTAGGGTGGTGAGACTACAAACCGGGGAGCTGTTTTTT. Translation gives CASRVVRLQTGELFF.

This clonotype has a handful of counts. A much larger clone lies a single base off, so this may be a read error. The chain joins TRBV7-9 to TRBJ2-7; 10 positions agree with TRBD2. The junction had 15 bases not matched to a gene; V was cut back by 5 bases and J by 2 bases. The CDR3 extends over 18 amino acids. The germline CDR1 and CDR2 sequences are SEHNR and FQNEAQ (reference sequence). The CDR3: CASSAGRTSGPPPYEQYF. CDR3 sequence (DNA): TGTGCCAGCAGCGCAGGCAGGACTAGCGGACCACCCCCCTACGAGCAGTACTTC.

This clonotype occurred many times. The chain combines TRBV2 with TRBJ2-5, with no clear D. CDR3 length equals 15 residues. V was trimmed by 5 bases and J by 4 bases, leaving 17 bases between them. Germline V lookup: CDR1 SNHLY, CDR2 FYNNEI. In nucleotides, the CDR3 is TGTGCCAGCAGTCCTCGGACCCGAGGACGAGAGACCCAGTACTTC. Residues: CASSPRTRGRETQYF.

This clonotype was detected once. This chain joins TRBV10-3 and TRBJ1-2, with D hard to call. CDR1 and CDR2 (germline): ENHRY, SYGVKD. The CDR3 extends over 17 amino acids. The V and J ends lost 2 bases and 3 bases respectively, with 19 bases between them. CDR3 DNA: TGTGCCATCAGTGAGAGCAGCTTCATCGGGCAGCACTATGGCTACACCTTC. It codes for CAISESSFIGQHYGYTF.

CDR3 protein: CSVDEGAGEQYF. DNA of the CDR3: TGCAGCGTTGATGAAGGGGCAGGAGAGCAGTACTTC. J is TRBJ2-7 and V is TRBV29-1; D possibly corresponds to TRBD1 (5 bases). Germline CDR1 is SQVTM and CDR2 is ANQGSEA. Trimming took 3 bases from V and 7 from J, leaving 13 bases between them. CDR3 length: 12 amino acids.

Turning to this clonotype: One end of the junction varies from germline; a read error may be responsible. J is TRBJ1-1 and V is TRBV5-4, with D unresolved. The CDR3 is 14 amino acids. Per germline, CDR1 SGHNT and CDR2 YYREEE (reference sequence). This chain's CDR3 is CASSLGELSTGAFF. The CDR3 DNA follows: TGTGCCAGCAGCTTGGGGGAGCTGAGCACTGGAGCTTTCTTT.

This clonotype has a count of ten or more. The V gene is TRBV4-2, the J gene TRBJ2-5; 7 nucleotides match TRBD1. The CDR3 covers 14 residues. After removal of 1 base from V and 4 bases from J, the junction contained 3 bases not matched to a gene. Looked up from germline, CDR1 is LGHNA and CDR2 is YNFKEQ. The CDR3, as DNA: TGTGCCAGCAGCCAAGGACAGGGCGGAGAGACCCAGTACTTC. Encoded protein: CASSQGQGGETQYF.

This clonotype has ten or more counts. The chain joins TRBV6-6 to TRBJ1-2, with D possibly being TRBD1 (6 bases). The V end lost 7 bases, the J end lost 8 bases, and 11 bases lay between the germline ends. The CDR3 has 11 amino acids. Per germline, CDR1 MNHNY and CDR2 SVGAGI (reference sequence). The CDR3 spells CASNGGVGYTF. For the CDR3, the DNA is TGTGCCAGCAACGGGGGCGTGGGCTACACCTTC.

Only one count was recorded for this clonotype. The chain carries TRBV7-8 and TRBJ2-5, with TRBD1 matching over 9 bases. The junction had 4 bases not matched to a gene; V was cut back by 1 base and J by 4 bases. This CDR3 region has 15 residues. The germline V gene encodes CDR1 SGHVS and CDR2 FQNEAQ. The CDR3 bases are TGTGCCAGCAGCTTAGGGACAGGGGCCGGAGAGACCCAGTACTTC. Its translation is CASSLGTGAGETQYF.

This clonotype was observed at least ten times. The J gene is TRBJ1-1, the V gene TRBV6-5; D is perhaps TRBD1 (6 bases). Trimming pared 6 bases from V and 5 bases from J, leaving 13 bases between. The CDR3 totals 13 residues. Germline V CDR1 and CDR2: MNHEY, SVGAGI. In DNA form, the CDR3 reads TGTGCCAGCAGAAGAGGGGGGTGGACTGAAGCTTTCTTT. Its translation: CASRRGGWTEAFF.

In this sample, this clonotype turned up many times. The V and J genes are TRBV24-1 and TRBJ1-4; 12 bases agree with TRBD1. CDR1 and CDR2 from the germline V gene are KGHDR and SFDVKD. This CDR3 has 18 residues. The ends lost 3 bases at V and 7 bases at J; junction bases unmatched: 11. CDR3 amino acids: CATSDPRGQGAGGEKLFF. CDR3 DNA: TGTGCCACCAGTGATCCGCGGGGACAGGGGGCCGGTGGTGAAAAACTGTTTTTT.